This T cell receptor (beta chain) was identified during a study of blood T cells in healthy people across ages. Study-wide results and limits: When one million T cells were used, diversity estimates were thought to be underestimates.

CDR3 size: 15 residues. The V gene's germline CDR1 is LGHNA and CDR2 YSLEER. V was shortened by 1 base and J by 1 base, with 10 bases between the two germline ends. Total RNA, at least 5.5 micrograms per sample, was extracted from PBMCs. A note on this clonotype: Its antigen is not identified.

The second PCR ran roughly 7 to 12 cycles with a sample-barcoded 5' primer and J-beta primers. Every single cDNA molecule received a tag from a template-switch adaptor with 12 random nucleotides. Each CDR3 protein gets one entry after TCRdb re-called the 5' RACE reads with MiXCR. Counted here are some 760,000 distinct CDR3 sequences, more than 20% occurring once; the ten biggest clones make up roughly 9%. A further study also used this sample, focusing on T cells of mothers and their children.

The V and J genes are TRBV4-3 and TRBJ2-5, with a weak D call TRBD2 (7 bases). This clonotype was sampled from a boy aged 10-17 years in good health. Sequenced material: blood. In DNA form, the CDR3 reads TGCGCCAGCAGCCAAGCTGCGGGGGCCCAAGAGACCCAGTACTTC. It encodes CASSQAAGAQETQYF.